The rows below give T cell receptor beta chains drawn from one sample of a study of T cell repertoires in cytomegalovirus infection. TCRdb passed the reads through MiXCR, listing each CDR3 protein once. Of around 300,000 distinct CDR3 sequences listed, 22% were seen once; the top ten hold roughly 19%. These TCRs' antigens remain unknown. Source: cultured PBMCs, taken from culture after CMV antigen stimulation. All receptors derive from a human donor in good health (CMV status not recorded). Some clones in this sample may be carry-over from other donors' samples. Both conserved end residues are part of each CDR3. A D gene is named only where the DNA matches it firmly. Part of the rows lack a size; the others show once, few, many or a class for expanded clones.

V gene	D gene	J gene	clone size	CDR3 DNA	CDR3 protein
TRBV29-1	NA	TRBJ2-5	few	TGCAGCGCGGGACACAGGGAGACCCAGTACTTC	CSAGHRETQYF
TRBV28	TRBD1	TRBJ1-5	few	TGTGCCAGCAGTTCGCACAGGGGACTCAATCAGCCCCAGCATTTT	CASSSHRGLNQPQHF
TRBV9	NA	TRBJ1-1	NA	TGTGCCAGCAGCGTAAGCCAACAGGGTCTTCACGTCTCGAACACTGAAGCTTTCTTT	CASSVSQQGLHVSNTEAFF
TRBV7-9	TRBD1	TRBJ1-2	NA	TGTGCCAGCAGCTCAAACGACAGGGCCTATACTAACTATGGCTACACCTTC	CASSSNDRAYTNYGYTF
TRBV24-1	NA	TRBJ2-3	few	TGTGCCGCTACAGGGAAAGGGGGCACAGATACGCAGTATTTT	CAATGKGGTDTQYF
TRBV11-2	TRBD1	TRBJ1-3	few	TGTGCCAGCAGCAGTAACAGGGGACGAAACACCATATATTTT	CASSSNRGRNTIYF
TRBV7-8	NA	TRBJ2-1	many	TGTGCCAGCAGCGGTGGGCGACAGACTCTCTCCTACAATGAGCAGTTCTTC	CASSGGRQTLSYNEQFF
TRBV4-3	NA	TRBJ2-3	few	TGCGCCAGCAGTGGGTTAGTGACAGAGTATAATACGCAGTATTTT	CASSGLVTEYNTQYF
TRBV6-2/TRBV6-3	NA	TRBJ2-4	few	TGTGCCAGCACTCAAGGAGTAGCCAAAAACATTCAGTACTTC	CASTQGVAKNIQYF
TRBV12-5	TRBD2	TRBJ2-5	few	TGTGCTAGTGGGATAAAAACCGGACTAGTAGAGACCCAGTACTTC	CASGIKTGLVETQYF
TRBV12-3/TRBV12-4	NA	TRBJ1-1	few	TGTGCCAGCAGTTTCCAACAGGTGCAATGGAACACTGAAGCTTTCTTT	CASSFQQVQWNTEAFF
TRBV9	TRBD2	TRBJ2-2	NA	TGTGCCAGCAGCACCCACACTAGCGCCACCGGGGAGCTGTTTTTT	CASSTHTSATGELFF
TRBV7-2	NA	TRBJ2-1	NA	TGTGCCAGCAGCTTAGTTGGGAGCCCCTACAATGAGCAGTTCTTC	CASSLVGSPYNEQFF
TRBV6-6	TRBD2	TRBJ2-1	NA	TGTGCCAGCAGTCAGGGACTAGCTTACAATGAGCAGTTCTTC	CASSQGLAYNEQFF
TRBV12-3/TRBV12-4	NA	TRBJ1-1	many	TGTGCCAGCAAGGAGTACACTGAAGCTTTCTTT	CASKEYTEAFF
TRBV10-3	TRBD1	TRBJ2-7	NA	TGTGCCTCCCGCCGTGAGGACAGGGATAATTTCTACGAGCAGTACTTC	CASRREDRDNFYEQYF
TRBV7-3	NA	TRBJ1-2	many	TGTGCCAGCAGCTTAACGGGGGATGGCTACACCTTC	CASSLTGDGYTF
TRBV6-8	NA	TRBJ1-5	few	TGTGCCAGCAGGCCAACGTCTGTGAATAGCAATCAGCCCCAGCATTTT	CASRPTSVNSNQPQHF
TRBV11-2	TRBD2	TRBJ2-1	few	TGTGCCAGCAGCAGCCGGTCGTTAGCGGGATACAATGAGCAGTTCTTC	CASSSRSLAGYNEQFF
TRBV7-9	NA	TRBJ1-5	NA	TGTGCCAGCAGCGTATCCCAGGGCAATCAGCCCCAGCATTTT	CASSVSQGNQPQHF
TRBV28	TRBD1	TRBJ2-1	NA	TGTGCCAGCAGACCACTCGGACAGGGCAGAGACAATGAGCAGTTCTTC	CASRPLGQGRDNEQFF
TRBV7-3	TRBD2	TRBJ2-1	many	TGTGCCAGCAGCTTCCAACTAGCGCCAAACAATGAGCAGTTCTTC	CASSFQLAPNNEQFF
TRBV6-5	TRBD1	TRBJ2-7	few	TGTGCCAGCAGTTTACAGGGGCCCCACTACGAGCAGTACTTC	CASSLQGPHYEQYF
TRBV4-1	NA	TRBJ1-1	NA	TGCGCCAGCAGCCAAGAATTGGGGGCGTCAGCTTTCTTT	CASSQELGASAFF
TRBV19	TRBD2	TRBJ2-2	NA	TGTGCCAGTAGTATATCAGCGGGAGTTTCCGGCGGGGAGCTGTTTTTT	CASSISAGVSGGELFF
TRBV6-2/TRBV6-3	TRBD2	TRBJ2-1	few	TGTGCCAGCACCAGCCCCGGACTAGCGGGGAATGAGCAGTTCTTC	CASTSPGLAGNEQFF
TRBV4-3	NA	TRBJ2-2	few	TGCGCCAGCAGCCAAGAGGTCTGGTTGGGGGAGCTGTTTTTT	CASSQEVWLGELFF
TRBV12-3/TRBV12-4	NA	TRBJ2-3	NA	TGTGCCAGCAGTTTAGGTCTCCGTAGCACAGATACGCAGTATTTT	CASSLGLRSTDTQYF
TRBV12-5	NA	TRBJ2-1	NA	TGTGCTACGCGAAACTACAATGAGCAGTTCTTC	CATRNYNEQFF
TRBV7-2	TRBD1	TRBJ2-7	many	TGTGCCAGCAGGGCAGGGGGCTCCTACGAGCAGTACTTC	CASRAGGSYEQYF
TRBV6-1	TRBD1	TRBJ2-3	NA	TGTGCCATCCGACAGGGCCCTAGCACAGATACGCAGTATTTT	CAIRQGPSTDTQYF
TRBV28	NA	TRBJ2-7	few	TGTGCCAGCAGTTTAGTACAAGACTACGAGCAGTACTTC	CASSLVQDYEQYF